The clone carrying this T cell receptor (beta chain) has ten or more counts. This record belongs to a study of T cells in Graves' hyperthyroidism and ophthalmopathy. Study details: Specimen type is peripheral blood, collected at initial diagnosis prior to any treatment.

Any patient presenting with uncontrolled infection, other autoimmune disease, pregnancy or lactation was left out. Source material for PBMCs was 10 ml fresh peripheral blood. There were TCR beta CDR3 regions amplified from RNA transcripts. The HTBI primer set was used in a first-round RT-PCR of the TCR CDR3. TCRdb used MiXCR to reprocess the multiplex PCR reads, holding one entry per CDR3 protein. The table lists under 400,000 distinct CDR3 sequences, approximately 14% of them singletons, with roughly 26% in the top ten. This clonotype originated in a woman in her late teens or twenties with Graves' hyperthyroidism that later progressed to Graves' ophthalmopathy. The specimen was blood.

The CDR3 DNA reads TGTGCCAGCAACCAGCGGCGTCTAGCCTACGAGCAGTACTTC. Translated: CASNQRRLAYEQYF. The V gene is TRBV28, the J gene TRBJ2-7; D is possibly TRBD2 (5 bases). With 7 bases removed from V and 2 bases from J, the gap between germline ends came to 15 bases. This CDR3 is 14 amino acids long. The germline V gene has CDR1 MDHEN and CDR2 SYDVKM. Full variable domain (outside the CDR3, taken from reference TRBV28 and TRBJ2-7): DVKVTQSSRYLVKRTGEKVFLECVQDMDHENMFWYRQDPGLGLRLIYFSYDVKMKEKGDIPEGYSVSREKKERFSLILESASTNQTSMYLCASNQRRLAYEQYFGPGTRLTVT.